What follows are 3 T cell receptor beta chains derived from one specimen sequenced in a study of shared clonotypes between healthy human individuals. CD45RO-negative CD8 cells positively selected for CCR7 made up the naive population, which excluded terminally differentiated effector memory CD45RA+ cells. This table comes from immunoSEQ multiplex PCR, and its TCRdb copy is limited to in-frame clones, with some not included. The data contain fewer than 800,000 clones, approximately 90% of them singletons. Sequenced sample: naive CD8+ T cells sorted from blood. The receptor set was obtained from a man aged 25 to 45 in good health.

The chain combines TRBV6-1 with TRBJ1-3; D not certain. The CDR3 loop spans 14 amino acids. The V end was cut by 4 bases, the J end by 0 bases, with 7 bases between. CDR1 and CDR2 from the germline V gene are MNHNS and SASEGT. This CDR3 reads CASSAGSSGNTIYF. Written as DNA, the CDR3 is TGTGCCAGCAGTGCCGGGAGCTCTGGAAACACCATATATTTT.

The gene calls are TRBV9 and TRBJ2-2, with D unresolved. With 0 bases removed from V and 7 bases from J, the gap between germline ends came to 7 bases. Germline-derived CDR1 and CDR2 are SGDLS and YYNGEE. The CDR3 extends over 13 amino acids. Written as DNA, the CDR3 is TGTGCCAGCAGCGTAGTTGGCCACGGGGAGCTGTTTTTT. Amino acids: CASSVVGHGELFF.

The chain recombines TRBV28 with TRBJ2-6; 11 bases align to TRBD1. The CDR3 totals 23 residues. The germline V gene encodes CDR1 MDHEN and CDR2 SYDVKM. The V and J ends lost 6 bases and 1 base, in that order; junction bases with no gene match: 23. CDR3 coding DNA: TGTGCCAGCAGCGCCCCGTTCGGACAGGGGGCGTCATGGGGGTCATCTGGGGCCAACGTCCTGACTTTC. Translation: CASSAPFGQGASWGSSGANVLTF.